The present T cell receptor beta chain was sequenced within a study of shared clonotypes between healthy human individuals. Data came from immunoSEQ multiplex PCR; TCRdb stores just in-frame clones and leaves some out. The sample shows some 360,000 clones, more than 60% of them seen only once. The material sequenced was memory CD4+ T cells sorted from blood. Subset indicated: CD45RA-negative fraction. The sequence was collected from a man younger than 40 in good health.

CDR3 protein: CASSYWEGVVEGEQFF. In DNA form, the CDR3 reads TGCGCCAGCAGCTATTGGGAGGGAGTGGTTGAGGGTGAGCAGTTCTTC. This chain connects TRBV5-1 to TRBJ2-1; 7 bases map to TRBD2. The CDR3 consists of 16 residues. Trimming removed 3 bases from V and 9 bases from J; junction bases left unmatched: 15. Germline CDR1 is SGHRS and CDR2 is YFSETQ.